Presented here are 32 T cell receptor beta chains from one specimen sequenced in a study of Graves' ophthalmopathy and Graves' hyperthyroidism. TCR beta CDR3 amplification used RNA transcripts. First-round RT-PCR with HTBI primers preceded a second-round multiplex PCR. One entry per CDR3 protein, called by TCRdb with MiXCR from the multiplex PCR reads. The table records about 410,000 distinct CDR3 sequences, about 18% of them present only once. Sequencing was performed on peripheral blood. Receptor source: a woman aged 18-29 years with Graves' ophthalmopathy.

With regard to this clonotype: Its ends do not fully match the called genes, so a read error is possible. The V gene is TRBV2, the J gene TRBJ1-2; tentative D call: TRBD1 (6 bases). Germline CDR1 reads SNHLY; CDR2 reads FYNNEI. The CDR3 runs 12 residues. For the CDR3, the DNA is TGTGCCATAACAGGGTTGGACTATGGCTACGCCTTC. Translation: CAITGLDYGYAF.

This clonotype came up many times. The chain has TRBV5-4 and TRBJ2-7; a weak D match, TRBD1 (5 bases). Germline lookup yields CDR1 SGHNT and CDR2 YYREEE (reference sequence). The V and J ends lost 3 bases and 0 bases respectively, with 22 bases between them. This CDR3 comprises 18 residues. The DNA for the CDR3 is TGTGCCAGCAGCTCTGGAATGGTAATGACAGCGTTCTCCTACGAGCAGTACTTC. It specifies CASSSGMVMTAFSYEQYF. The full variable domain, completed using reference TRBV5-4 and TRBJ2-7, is ETGVTQSPTHLIKTRGQQVTLRCSSQSGHNTVSWYQQALGQGPQFIFQYYREEENGRGNFPPRFSGLQFPNYSSELNVNALELDDSALYLCASSSGMVMTAFSYEQYFGPGTRLTVT.

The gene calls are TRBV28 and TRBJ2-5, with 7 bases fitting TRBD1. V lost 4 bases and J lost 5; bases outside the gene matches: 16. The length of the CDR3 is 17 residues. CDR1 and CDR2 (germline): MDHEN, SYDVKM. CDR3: CASSSPQEGAGEETQYF. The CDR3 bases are TGTGCCAGCAGTTCCCCCCAAGAGGGGGCAGGAGAGGAGACCCAGTACTTC.

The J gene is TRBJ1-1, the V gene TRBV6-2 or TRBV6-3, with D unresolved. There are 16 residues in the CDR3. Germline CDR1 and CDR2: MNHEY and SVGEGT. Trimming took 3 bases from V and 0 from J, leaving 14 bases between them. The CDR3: CASSYSQQLMNTEAFF. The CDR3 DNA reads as TGTGCCAGCAGTTATTCACAGCAACTCATGAACACTGAAGCTTTCTTT.

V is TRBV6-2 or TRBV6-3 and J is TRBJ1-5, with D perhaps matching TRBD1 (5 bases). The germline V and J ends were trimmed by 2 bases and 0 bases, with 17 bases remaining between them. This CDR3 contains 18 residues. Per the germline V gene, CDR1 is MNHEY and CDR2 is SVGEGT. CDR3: CASSYRNFGGTSNQPQHF. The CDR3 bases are TGTGCCAGCAGTTACCGCAACTTCGGGGGGACTAGCAATCAGCCCCAGCATTTT.

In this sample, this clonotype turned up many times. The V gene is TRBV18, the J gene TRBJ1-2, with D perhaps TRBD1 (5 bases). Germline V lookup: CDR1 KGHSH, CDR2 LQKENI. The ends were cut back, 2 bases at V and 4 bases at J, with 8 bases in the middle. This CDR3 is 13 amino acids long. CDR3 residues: CASSPAGGYGYTF. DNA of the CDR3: TGTGCCAGCTCACCAGCGGGGGGCTATGGCTACACCTTC.

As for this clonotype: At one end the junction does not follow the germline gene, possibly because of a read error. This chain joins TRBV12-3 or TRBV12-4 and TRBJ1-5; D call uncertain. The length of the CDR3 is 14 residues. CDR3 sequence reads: CASSLSTGNQPQHF. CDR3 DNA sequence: TGTGCCAGTAGTTTATCAACGGGCAATCAGCCCCAGCATTTT.

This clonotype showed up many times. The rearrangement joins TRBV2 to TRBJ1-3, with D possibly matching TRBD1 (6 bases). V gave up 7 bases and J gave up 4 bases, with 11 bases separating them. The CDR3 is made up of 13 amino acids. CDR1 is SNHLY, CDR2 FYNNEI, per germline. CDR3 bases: TGTGCCAGCACCTTTAGGGGGGGAAACACCATATATTTT. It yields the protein CASTFRGGNTIYF.

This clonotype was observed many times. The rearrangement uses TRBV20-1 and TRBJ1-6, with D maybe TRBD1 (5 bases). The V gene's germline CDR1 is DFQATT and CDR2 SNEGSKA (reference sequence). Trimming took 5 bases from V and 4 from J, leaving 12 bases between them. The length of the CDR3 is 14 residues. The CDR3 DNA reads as TGCAGTGCTGACCCGGGACTTTATAATTCACCCCTCCACTTT. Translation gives CSADPGLYNSPLHF.

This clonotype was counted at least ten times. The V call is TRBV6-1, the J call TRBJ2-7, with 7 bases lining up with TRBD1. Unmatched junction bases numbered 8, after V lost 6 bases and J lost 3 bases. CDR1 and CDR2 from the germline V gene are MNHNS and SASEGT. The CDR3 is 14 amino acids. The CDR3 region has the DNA TGTGCCAGCAGCCCGGACAGGTCGGGCTACGAGCAGTACTTC. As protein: CASSPDRSGYEQYF.

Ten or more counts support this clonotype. CDR3 sequence: CASSSQGRHGYTF. CDR3 nucleotides: TGTGCCAGCAGTTCACAGGGGAGGCATGGCTACACCTTC. V and J are TRBV6-5 and TRBJ1-2; 7 nucleotides match TRBD1. The V gene's germline CDR1 is MNHEY and CDR2 SVGAGI. The CDR3 is 13 residues long. The junction had 5 bases not matched to a gene; V was cut back by 4 bases and J by 6 bases.

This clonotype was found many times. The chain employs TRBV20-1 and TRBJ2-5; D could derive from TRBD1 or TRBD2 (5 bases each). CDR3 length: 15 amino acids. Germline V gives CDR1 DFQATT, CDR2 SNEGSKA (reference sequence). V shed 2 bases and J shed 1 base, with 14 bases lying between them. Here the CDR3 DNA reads TGCAGTGCTAGACCCCCCGCAGGGACCCAAGAGACCCAGTACTTC. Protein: CSARPPAGTQETQYF.

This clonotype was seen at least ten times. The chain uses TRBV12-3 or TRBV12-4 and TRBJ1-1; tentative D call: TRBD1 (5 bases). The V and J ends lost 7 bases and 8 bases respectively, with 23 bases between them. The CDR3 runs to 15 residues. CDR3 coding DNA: TGTGCCAGCACCCTTTTGGTGCTGGCAGGGAGAGAAGCTTTCTTT. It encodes CASTLLVLAGREAFF.

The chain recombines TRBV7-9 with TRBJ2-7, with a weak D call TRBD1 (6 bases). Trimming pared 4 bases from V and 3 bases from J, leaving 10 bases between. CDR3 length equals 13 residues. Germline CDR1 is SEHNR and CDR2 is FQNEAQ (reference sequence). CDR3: CASSSTGYYEQYF. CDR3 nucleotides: TGTGCCAGCAGCTCGACAGGCTACTACGAGCAGTACTTC.

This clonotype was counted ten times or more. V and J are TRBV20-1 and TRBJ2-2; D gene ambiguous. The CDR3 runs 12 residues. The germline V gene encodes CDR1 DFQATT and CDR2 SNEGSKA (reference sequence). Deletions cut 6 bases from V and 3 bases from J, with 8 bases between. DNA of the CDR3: TGCAGTGCATTTGGGTACACCGGGGAGCTGTTTTTT. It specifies CSAFGYTGELFF.

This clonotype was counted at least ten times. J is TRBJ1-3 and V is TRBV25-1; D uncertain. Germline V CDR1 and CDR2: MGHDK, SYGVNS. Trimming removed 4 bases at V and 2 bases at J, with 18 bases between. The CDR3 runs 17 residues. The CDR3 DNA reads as TGTGCCAGCAGTGGGCTTTTTGCGGATCTTACTGGAAACACCATATATTTT. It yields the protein CASSGLFADLTGNTIYF.

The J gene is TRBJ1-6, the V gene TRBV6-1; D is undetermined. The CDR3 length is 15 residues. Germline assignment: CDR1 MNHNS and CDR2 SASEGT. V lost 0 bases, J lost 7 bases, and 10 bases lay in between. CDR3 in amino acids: CASSEAQRRNSPLHF. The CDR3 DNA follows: TGTGCCAGCAGTGAAGCGCAACGGAGAAATTCACCCCTCCACTTT.

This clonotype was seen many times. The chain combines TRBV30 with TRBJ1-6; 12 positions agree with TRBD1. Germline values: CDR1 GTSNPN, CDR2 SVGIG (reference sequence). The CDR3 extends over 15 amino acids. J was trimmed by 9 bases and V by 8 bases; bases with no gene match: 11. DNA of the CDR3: TGTGCCGGGACCGGGACAGGGGGCTCCGTTTCACCCCTCCACTTT. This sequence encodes CAGTGTGGSVSPLHF.

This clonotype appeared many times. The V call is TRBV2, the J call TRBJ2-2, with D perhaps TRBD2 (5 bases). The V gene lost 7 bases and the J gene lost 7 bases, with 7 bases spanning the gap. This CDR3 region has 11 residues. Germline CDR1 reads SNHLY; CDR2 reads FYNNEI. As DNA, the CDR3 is TGTGCCAGCACCGAGGGCGGGGAGCTGTTTTTT. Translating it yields CASTEGGELFF.

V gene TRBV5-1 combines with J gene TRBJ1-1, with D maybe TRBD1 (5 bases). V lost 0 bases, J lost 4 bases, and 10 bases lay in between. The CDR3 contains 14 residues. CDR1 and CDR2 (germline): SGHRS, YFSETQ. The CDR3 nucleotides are TGCGCCAGCAGCTTGGAAGGGGATAGCACTGAAGCTTTCTTT. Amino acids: CASSLEGDSTEAFF.

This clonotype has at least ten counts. CDR3 sequence reads: CASSPIGQGAYEQYF. The DNA for the CDR3 is TGTGCCAGCTCACCGATAGGACAGGGGGCCTACGAGCAGTACTTC. The J gene is TRBJ2-7, the V gene TRBV18; 10 positions match TRBD1. Germline assignment: CDR1 KGHSH and CDR2 LQKENI. This CDR3 has 15 residues. V dropped 3 bases and J dropped 2; count of bases not matched to a gene: 4.

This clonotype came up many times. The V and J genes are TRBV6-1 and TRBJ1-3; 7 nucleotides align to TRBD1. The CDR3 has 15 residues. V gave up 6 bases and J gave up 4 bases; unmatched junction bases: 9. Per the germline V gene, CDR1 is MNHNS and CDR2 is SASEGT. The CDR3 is CASRINRGTGNTIYF. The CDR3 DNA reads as TGTGCCAGCAGAATAAACAGGGGAACAGGAAACACCATATATTTT.

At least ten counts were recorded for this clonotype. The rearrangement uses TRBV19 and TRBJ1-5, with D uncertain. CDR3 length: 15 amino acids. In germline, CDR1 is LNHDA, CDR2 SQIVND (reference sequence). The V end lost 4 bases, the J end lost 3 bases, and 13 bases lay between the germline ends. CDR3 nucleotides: TGTGCCAGTAGTAGCGATTCGGTCCCCAATCAGCCCCAGCATTTT. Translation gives CASSSDSVPNQPQHF.

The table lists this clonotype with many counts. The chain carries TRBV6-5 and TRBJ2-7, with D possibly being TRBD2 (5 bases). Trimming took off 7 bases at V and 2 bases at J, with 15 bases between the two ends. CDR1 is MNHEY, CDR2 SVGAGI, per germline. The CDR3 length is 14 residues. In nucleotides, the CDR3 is TGTGCCAGCACCCGGCTCGGGGTTCCCTACGAGCAGTACTTC. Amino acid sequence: CASTRLGVPYEQYF.

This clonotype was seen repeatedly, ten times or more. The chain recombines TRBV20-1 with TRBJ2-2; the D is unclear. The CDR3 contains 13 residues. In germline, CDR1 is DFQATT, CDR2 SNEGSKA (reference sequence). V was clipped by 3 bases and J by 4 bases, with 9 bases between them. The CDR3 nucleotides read TGCAGTGCTAGCGGACGAGCCACCGGGGAGCTGTTTTTT. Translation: CSASGRATGELFF.

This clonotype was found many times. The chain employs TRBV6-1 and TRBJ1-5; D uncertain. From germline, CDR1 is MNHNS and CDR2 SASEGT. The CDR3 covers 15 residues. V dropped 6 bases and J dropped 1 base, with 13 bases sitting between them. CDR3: CASSPAGGSNQPQHF. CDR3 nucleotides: TGTGCCAGCAGCCCCGCCGGCGGGAGCAATCAGCCCCAGCATTTT.

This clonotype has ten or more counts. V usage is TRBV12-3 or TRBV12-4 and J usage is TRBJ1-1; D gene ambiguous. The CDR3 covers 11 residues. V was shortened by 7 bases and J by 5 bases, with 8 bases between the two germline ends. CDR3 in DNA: TGTGCCAGCATGACCTTGACTGAAGCTTTCTTT. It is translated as CASMTLTEAFF.

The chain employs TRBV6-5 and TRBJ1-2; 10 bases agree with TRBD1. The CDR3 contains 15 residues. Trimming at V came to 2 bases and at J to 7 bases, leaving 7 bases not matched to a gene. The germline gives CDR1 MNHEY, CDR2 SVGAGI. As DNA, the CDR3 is TGTGCCAGCAGTTACGGAATGGGACAGGGGTCTGGCTACACCTTC. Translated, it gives CASSYGMGQGSGYTF.

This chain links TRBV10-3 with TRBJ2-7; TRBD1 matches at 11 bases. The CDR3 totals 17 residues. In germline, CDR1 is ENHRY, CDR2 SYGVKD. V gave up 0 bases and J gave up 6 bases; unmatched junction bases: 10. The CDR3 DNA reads TGTGCCATCAGTGAGTCCGCCCCGGGACAGGGGGGTGTCGAGCAGTACTTC. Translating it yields CAISESAPGQGGVEQYF.

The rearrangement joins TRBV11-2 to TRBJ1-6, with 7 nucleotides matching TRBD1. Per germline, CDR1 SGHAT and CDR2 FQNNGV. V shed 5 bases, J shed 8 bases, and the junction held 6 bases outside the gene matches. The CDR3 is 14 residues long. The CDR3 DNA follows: TGTGCCAGCAGCCCACGGGACAGTTATTCACCCCTCCACTTT. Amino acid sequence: CASSPRDSYSPLHF.

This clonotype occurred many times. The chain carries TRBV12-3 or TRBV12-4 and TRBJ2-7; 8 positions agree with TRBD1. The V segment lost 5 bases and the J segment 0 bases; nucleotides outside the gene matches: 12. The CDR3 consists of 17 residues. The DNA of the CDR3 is TGTGCCAGCAGTGCCATTTGGACAGGGCAGAGCTCCTACGAGCAGTACTTC. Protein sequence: CASSAIWTGQSSYEQYF.

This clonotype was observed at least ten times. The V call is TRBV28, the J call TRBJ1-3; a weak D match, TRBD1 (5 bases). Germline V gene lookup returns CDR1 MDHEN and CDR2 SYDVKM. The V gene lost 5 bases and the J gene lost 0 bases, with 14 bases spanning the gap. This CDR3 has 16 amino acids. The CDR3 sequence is CASSGRQWSSGNTIYF. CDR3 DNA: TGTGCCAGCAGTGGGCGACAGTGGAGCTCTGGAAACACCATATATTTT.